The 9 T cell receptor beta chains below come from one sample, sequenced in a study of cytomegalovirus exposure and HLA in healthy donors. Some clones are missing from TCRdb's copy, which holds only in-frame ones; the method was immunoSEQ multiplex PCR. Of roughly 120,000 clones in the sample, roughly nine tenths are singletons; the top ten hold about 2%. Sequenced sample: PBMCs. Receptors originate from a woman younger than 35 in good health and CMV-seronegative.

The J gene is TRBJ2-2, the V gene TRBV28; weak D call: TRBD1 (6 bases). The CDR3 consists of 16 residues. Germline assignment: CDR1 MDHEN and CDR2 SYDVKM. Trimming shortened V by 7 bases and J by 2 bases, and 17 bases separated the two germline ends. CDR3 DNA sequence: TGTGCCAGCATCCCCACAGGGAGTTTAAACACCGGGGAGCTGTTTTTT. It specifies CASIPTGSLNTGELFF.

V usage is TRBV30 and J usage is TRBJ2-1; a weak D match, TRBD2 (6 bases). Germline lookup yields CDR1 GTSNPN and CDR2 SVGIG (reference sequence). This CDR3 contains 16 residues. The germline V and J ends were trimmed by 1 base and 0 bases, with 13 bases remaining between them. Written as DNA, the CDR3 is TGTGCCTGGAGTGGGAGCGGGCCTAGCTCCTACAATGAGCAGTTCTTC. Protein: CAWSGSGPSSYNEQFF.

This sequence joins TRBV30 and TRBJ1-2; 7 positions agree with TRBD1. The CDR3 is 15 amino acids. Trimming took 3 bases from V and 6 from J; bases not matched to a gene: 13. Germline V gene data show CDR1 as GTSNPN and CDR2 as SVGIG (reference sequence). CDR3 sequence reads: CAWSRTRGGNNGYTF. The CDR3 DNA reads as TGTGCCTGGAGCCGTACGAGAGGGGGCAATAATGGCTACACCTTC.

This clone was observed once. This chain uses TRBV30 with TRBJ1-1; D is perhaps TRBD1 (6 bases). This CDR3 is built from 13 residues. Per the germline V gene, CDR1 is GTSNPN and CDR2 is SVGIG (reference sequence). The V end was cut by 5 bases, the J end by 0 bases, with 10 bases between. DNA for the CDR3: TGTGCCTGGGGGGGCGGCATGAACACTGAAGCTTTCTTT. Protein: CAWGGGMNTEAFF. The variable domain in full, with the rest retrieved from reference TRBV30 and TRBJ1-1, is SQTIHQWPATLVQPVGSPLSLECTVEGTSNPNLYWYRQAAGRGLQLLFYSVGIGQISSEVPQNLSASRPQDRQFILSSKKLLLSDSGFYLCAWGGGMNTEAFFGQGTRLTVV.

This chain uses TRBV5-6 with TRBJ2-5; 8 bases align to TRBD2. J gave up 9 bases and V 6 bases, and 13 bases lay outside the gene matches. Germline CDR1 is SGHDT and CDR2 is YYEEEE. This CDR3 spans 14 amino acids. CDR3 DNA: TGTGCCAGCACCGGGAGGGGGAGTCGGTCGTCCCAGTACTTC. It is translated as CASTGRGSRSSQYF.

The chain recombines TRBV5-4 with TRBJ1-2; TRBD1 agrees at 7 bases. This CDR3 spans 14 amino acids. Germline V CDR1 and CDR2: SGHNT, YYREEE (reference sequence). V gave up 2 bases and J gave up 4 bases; unmatched junction bases: 5. Here the CDR3 DNA reads TGTGCCAGCAGCTTACCGACAGGGTTCTATGGCTACACCTTC. This gives the protein CASSLPTGFYGYTF.

The chain employs TRBV13 and TRBJ2-5; the D gene is possibly TRBD1 (5 bases). Germline V gene lookup returns CDR1 PRHDT and CDR2 FYEKMQ (reference sequence). This CDR3 spans 13 amino acids. The V end lost 5 bases, the J end lost 4 bases, and 11 bases lay between the germline ends. CDR3 in amino acids: CASSLYRGETQYF. DNA of the CDR3: TGTGCCAGCAGCCTATATAGGGGAGAGACCCAGTACTTC.

The J gene is TRBJ2-7, the V gene TRBV7-8; tentative D call: TRBD2 (5 bases). Trimming cost V 3 bases and J 1 base, with 10 bases left between them. Looked up from germline, CDR1 is SGHVS and CDR2 is FQNEAQ. This CDR3 is built from 14 residues. CDR3 loop: CASSFGRESYEQYF. Here the CDR3 DNA reads TGTGCCAGCAGCTTCGGTAGGGAGTCCTACGAGCAGTACTTC.

V and J are TRBV23-1 and TRBJ2-7; D may be TRBD1 (5 bases). TRBV23-1 is placed among ORFs of uncertain function. The CDR3 extends over 11 amino acids. The V gene lost 3 bases and the J gene lost 6 bases, with 6 bases spanning the gap. The CDR3 nucleotides are TGCGCCAGCAGTCACCAGGGCGAGCAGTACTTC. Translated: CASSHQGEQYF.